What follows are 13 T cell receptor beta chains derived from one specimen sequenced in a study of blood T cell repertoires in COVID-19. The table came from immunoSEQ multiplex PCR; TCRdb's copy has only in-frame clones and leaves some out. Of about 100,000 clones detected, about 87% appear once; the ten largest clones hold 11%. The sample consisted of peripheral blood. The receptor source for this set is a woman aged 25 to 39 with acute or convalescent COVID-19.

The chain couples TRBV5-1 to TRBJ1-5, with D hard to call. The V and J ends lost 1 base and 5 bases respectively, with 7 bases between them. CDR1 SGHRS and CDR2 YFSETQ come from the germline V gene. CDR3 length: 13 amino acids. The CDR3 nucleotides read TGCGCCAGCAGCTTGCACACCGATCAGCCCCAGCATTTT. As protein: CASSLHTDQPQHF.

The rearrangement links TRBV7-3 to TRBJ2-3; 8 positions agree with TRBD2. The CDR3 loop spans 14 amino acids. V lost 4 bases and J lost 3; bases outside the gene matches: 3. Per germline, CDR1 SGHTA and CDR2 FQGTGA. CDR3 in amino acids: CASSSGTRTDTQYF. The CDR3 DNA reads TGTGCCAGCAGCTCTGGGACTAGGACAGATACGCAGTATTTT.

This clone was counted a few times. CDR3 protein: CASSPPRGLNSPLHF. In DNA, the CDR3 is TGTGCCAGCAGTCCCCCGAGGGGGTTGAATTCACCCCTCCACTTT. The chain carries TRBV27 and TRBJ1-6, with D possibly being TRBD1 (6 bases). Germline CDR1 and CDR2: MNHEY and SMNVEV (reference sequence). The germline V and J ends were trimmed by 5 bases and 7 bases, with 15 bases remaining between them. This CDR3 is built from 15 residues.

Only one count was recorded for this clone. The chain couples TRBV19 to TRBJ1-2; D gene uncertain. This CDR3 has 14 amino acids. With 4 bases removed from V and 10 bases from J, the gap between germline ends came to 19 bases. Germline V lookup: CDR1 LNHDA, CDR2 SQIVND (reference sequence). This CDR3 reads CASSTTWEELSYTF. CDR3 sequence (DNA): TGTGCCAGTAGTACTACCTGGGAGGAACTATCCTACACCTTC.

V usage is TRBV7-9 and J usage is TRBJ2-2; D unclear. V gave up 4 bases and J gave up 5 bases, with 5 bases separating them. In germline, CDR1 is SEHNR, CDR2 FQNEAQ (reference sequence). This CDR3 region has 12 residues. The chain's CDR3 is CASSSGTGELFF. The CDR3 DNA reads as TGTGCCAGCAGCTCCGGTACCGGGGAGCTGTTTTTT.

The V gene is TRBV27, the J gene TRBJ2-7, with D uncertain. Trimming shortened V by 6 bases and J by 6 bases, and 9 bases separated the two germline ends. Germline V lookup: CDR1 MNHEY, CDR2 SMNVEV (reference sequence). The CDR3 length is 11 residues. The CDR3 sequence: CASSQSGEQYF. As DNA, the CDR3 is TGTGCCAGCAGCCAGTCAGGCGAGCAGTACTTC.

Written as DNA, the CDR3 is TGCGCCAGCAACCCATCCGGGGGAGATACGCAGTATTTT. Translated: CASNPSGGDTQYF. The chain combines TRBV5-1 with TRBJ2-3; a possible D gene is TRBD2 (6 bases). CDR1 SGHRS and CDR2 YFSETQ come from the germline V gene. Trimming left V 6 bases short and J 5 bases short, with 13 bases between. The CDR3 totals 13 residues. Looking up the rest from reference TRBV5-1 and TRBJ2-3 gives the full variable domain: KAGVTQTPRYLIKTRGQQVTLSCSPISGHRSVSWYQQTPGQGLQFLFEYFSETQRNKGNFPGRFSGRQFSNSRSEMNVSTLELGDSALYLCASNPSGGDTQYFGPGTRLTVL.

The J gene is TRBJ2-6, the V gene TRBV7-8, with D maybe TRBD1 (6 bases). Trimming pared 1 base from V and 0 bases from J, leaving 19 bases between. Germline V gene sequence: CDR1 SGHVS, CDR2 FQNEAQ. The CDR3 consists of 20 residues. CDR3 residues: CASSLVVMTGHSSGANVLTF. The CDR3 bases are TGTGCCAGCAGCTTAGTTGTAATGACAGGACATAGCTCTGGGGCCAACGTCCTGACTTTC.

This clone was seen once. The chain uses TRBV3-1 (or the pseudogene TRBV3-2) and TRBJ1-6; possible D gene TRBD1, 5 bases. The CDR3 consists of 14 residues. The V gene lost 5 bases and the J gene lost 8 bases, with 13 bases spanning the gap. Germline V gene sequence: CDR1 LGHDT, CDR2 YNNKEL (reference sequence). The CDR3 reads CASSTQVKDSPLHF. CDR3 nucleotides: TGTGCCAGCAGCACACAGGTTAAGGATTCACCCCTCCACTTT.

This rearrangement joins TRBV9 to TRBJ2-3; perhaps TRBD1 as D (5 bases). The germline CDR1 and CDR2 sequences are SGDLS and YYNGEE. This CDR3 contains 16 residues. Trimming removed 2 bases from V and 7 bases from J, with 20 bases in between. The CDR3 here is CASSVPSVGAVNTQYF. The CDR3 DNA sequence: TGTGCCAGCAGCGTCCCGAGTGTTGGGGCCGTGAATACGCAGTATTTT.

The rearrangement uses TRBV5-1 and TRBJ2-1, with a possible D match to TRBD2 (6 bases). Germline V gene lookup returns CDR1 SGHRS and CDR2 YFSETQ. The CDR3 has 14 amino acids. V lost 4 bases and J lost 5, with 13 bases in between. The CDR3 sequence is CASSPEGPDNEQFF. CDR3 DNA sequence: TGCGCCAGCAGCCCGGAGGGGCCGGACAATGAGCAGTTCTTC.

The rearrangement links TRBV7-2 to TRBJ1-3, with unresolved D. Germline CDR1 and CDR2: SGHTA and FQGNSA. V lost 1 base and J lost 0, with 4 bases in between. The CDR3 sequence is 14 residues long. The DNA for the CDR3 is TGTGCCAGCAGCTTAGGGAGCTCTGGAAACACCATATATTTT. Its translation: CASSLGSSGNTIYF.

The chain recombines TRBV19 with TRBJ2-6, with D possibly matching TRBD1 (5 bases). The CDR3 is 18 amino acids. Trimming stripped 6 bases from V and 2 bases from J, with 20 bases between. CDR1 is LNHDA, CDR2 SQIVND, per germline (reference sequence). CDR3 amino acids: CASRSQDKKVAGANVLTF. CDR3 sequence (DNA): TGTGCCAGTAGATCCCAGGACAAGAAAGTAGCTGGGGCCAACGTCCTGACTTTC. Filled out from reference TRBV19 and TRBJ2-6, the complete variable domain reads DGGITQSPKYLFRKEGQNVTLSCEQNLNHDAMYWYRQDPGQGLRLIYYSQIVNDFQKGDIAEGYSVSREKKESFPLTVTSAQKNPTAFYLCASRSQDKKVAGANVLTFGAGSRLTVL.